These 15 T cell receptor beta chains originate from one sample sequenced in a study of blood T cell repertoires in COVID-19. The method was immunoSEQ multiplex PCR; TCRdb's version includes in-frame clones alone and lacks a portion of them. The data contain tens of thousands of clones, roughly four fifths of them singletons. The specimen sequenced was peripheral blood. These receptors all come from an elderly woman with acute or convalescent COVID-19.

This chain uses TRBV29-1 with TRBJ2-7; 9 positions agree with TRBD1. The CDR3 has 14 amino acids. V shed 7 bases and J 6 bases; nucleotides not matched to a gene: 13. CDR1 is SQVTM and CDR2 is ANQGSEA in the germline V gene. The CDR3 bases are TGCAGCGGGCCCCAGGGACAGGGAAAGGTCGAGCAGTACTTC. This gives the protein CSGPQGQGKVEQYF.

The sample holds a few counts of this clone. The chain carries TRBV28 and TRBJ2-3; 9 nucleotides agree with TRBD1. Trimming at V came to 6 bases and at J to 3 bases, leaving 4 bases not matched to a gene. Per germline, CDR1 MDHEN and CDR2 SYDVKM. The CDR3 consists of 14 residues. This CDR3 reads CASSPGTGTDTQYF. The CDR3, as DNA: TGTGCCAGCAGCCCCGGGACAGGGACAGATACGCAGTATTTT.

The J gene is TRBJ2-7, the V gene TRBV11-2; D perhaps matches TRBD1 (7 bases). Germline V gene sequence: CDR1 SGHAT, CDR2 FQNNGV. V lost 5 bases to trimming and J lost 4 bases, with 18 bases between them. There are 15 residues in the CDR3. CDR3 residues: CASSLFGGGEYEQYF. The CDR3 nucleotides read TGTGCCAGCAGCCTTTTCGGAGGGGGCGAATACGAGCAGTACTTC.

This clone was seen more than once but under ten times. The genes are TRBV5-1 and TRBJ2-5, with D possibly TRBD1 on 5 matching bases. Germline V CDR1 and CDR2: SGHRS, YFSETQ. The germline V and J ends were trimmed by 5 bases and 4 bases, with 12 bases remaining between them. The CDR3 has 13 residues. CDR3 residues: CASRQGVGETQYF. In nucleotides, the CDR3 is TGCGCCAGCAGGCAGGGTGTGGGAGAGACCCAGTACTTC.

V usage is TRBV7-2 and J usage is TRBJ1-4; a weak D match, TRBD1 (5 bases). V was shortened by 0 bases and J by 8 bases, with 13 bases between the two germline ends. CDR3 length equals 15 residues. Germline CDR1 and CDR2: SGHTA and FQGNSA. The CDR3 region has the DNA TGTGCCAGCAGCTTAGCTGGGGAGGGGTTAGAAAAACTGTTTTTT. Protein product: CASSLAGEGLEKLFF.

The gene calls are TRBV30 and TRBJ1-2, with TRBD1 matching 12 bases. The ends lost 2 bases at V and 8 bases at J; junction bases unmatched: 6. CDR1 and CDR2 from the germline V gene are GTSNPN and SVGIG (reference sequence). The CDR3 is 14 amino acids. CDR3 residues: CAWSIPGTGGGYTF. The DNA for the CDR3 is TGTGCCTGGAGTATACCGGGGACAGGGGGCGGCTACACCTTC. The variable domain in full, completed from reference TRBV30 and TRBJ1-2, reads SQTIHQWPATLVQPVGSPLSLECTVEGTSNPNLYWYRQAAGRGLQLLFYSVGIGQISSEVPQNLSASRPQDRQFILSSKKLLLSDSGFYLCAWSIPGTGGGYTFGSGTRLTVV.

V and J are TRBV6-2 or TRBV6-3 and TRBJ2-7; unclear D gene. Germline V gene data show CDR1 as MNHEY and CDR2 as SVGEGT. The length of the CDR3 is 12 residues. Trimming stripped 0 bases from V and 3 bases from J, with 3 bases between. CDR3 DNA sequence: TGTGCCAGCAGTTACTCTCGCTACGAGCAGTACTTC. This translates into CASSYSRYEQYF.

This clone was seen only once. The chain recombines TRBV5-1 with TRBJ2-7; the match to TRBD2 covers 11 bases. Germline V CDR1 and CDR2: SGHRS, YFSETQ. The J segment lost 4 bases and the V segment lost 5 bases, leaving 8 bases of the junction unmatched. The CDR3 extends over 15 amino acids. The CDR3 DNA sequence: TGCGCCAGCAGGCCAACTAGCGGGAGTGTTTACGAGCAGTACTTC. Translating it yields CASRPTSGSVYEQYF.

This clone turned up a few times. This chain connects TRBV29-1 to TRBJ1-4; 8 bases fit TRBD1. J lost 3 bases, V lost 5 bases, and 8 bases had no gene match. The germline gives CDR1 SQVTM, CDR2 ANQGSEA. This CDR3 spans 15 amino acids. CDR3 in DNA: TGCAGCGTTACCACAGACAGGGGTGCTAATGAAAAACTGTTTTTT. Translating gives CSVTTDRGANEKLFF.

The chain couples TRBV7-2 to TRBJ2-7, with 14 bases matching TRBD2. CDR3 length equals 18 residues. CDR1 is SGHTA, CDR2 FQGNSA, per germline. V lost 4 bases and J lost 4; bases outside the gene matches: 12. Here the CDR3 reads CASSYQSGLAGVFYEQYF. In nucleotides, the CDR3 is TGTGCCAGCAGCTATCAATCGGGACTAGCGGGAGTTTTTTACGAGCAGTACTTC.

The chain is built from TRBV28 and TRBJ1-6; D remains unclear. This CDR3 comprises 13 residues. The germline CDR1 and CDR2 sequences are MDHEN and SYDVKM. Trimming left V 7 bases short and J 4 bases short, with 8 bases between. CDR3: CASTGWYNSPLHF. DNA for the CDR3: TGTGCCAGCACAGGATGGTATAATTCACCCCTCCACTTT.

V gene TRBV6-2 or TRBV6-3 combines with J gene TRBJ2-1, with unresolved D. V lost 4 bases to trimming and J lost 4 bases, with 14 bases between them. Germline assignment: CDR1 MNHEY and CDR2 SVGEGT. CDR3 size: 15 residues. CDR3 coding DNA: TGTGCCAGCAGTTCATCACTTAGATCATACAATGAGCAGTTCTTC. The encoded protein is CASSSSLRSYNEQFF.

This clone was counted between two and nine times. The CDR3 DNA follows: TGCGCCAGCAGCCAAGAGGGGGCGCGGAGTGAAAAACTGTTTTTT. Translated, it gives CASSQEGARSEKLFF. The V call is TRBV4-3, the J call TRBJ1-4; tentatively, D is TRBD1 (6 bases). The CDR3 extends over 15 amino acids. V lost 0 bases and J lost 7, with 12 bases in between. Germline V CDR1 and CDR2: LGHNA, YSLEER.

The V and J genes are TRBV7-8 and TRBJ2-3; weak D call: TRBD2 (5 bases). The ends were cut back, 1 base at V and 3 bases at J, with 8 bases in the middle. In germline, CDR1 is SGHVS, CDR2 FQNEAQ. The CDR3 runs to 14 residues. The CDR3 region is CASSLGTQTDTQYF. The CDR3 DNA is TGTGCCAGCAGCTTAGGGACTCAGACAGATACGCAGTATTTT.

The genes are TRBV28 and TRBJ2-1; tentatively, D is TRBD2 (6 bases). The germline V gene has CDR1 MDHEN and CDR2 SYDVKM. Trimming left V 3 bases short and J 2 bases short, with 8 bases between. The CDR3 loop spans 14 amino acids. In DNA form, the CDR3 reads TGTGCCAGCAGTTTTGCGGGAACCTACAATGAGCAGTTCTTC. Its translation is CASSFAGTYNEQFF. Full variable domain (remainder filled in from reference TRBV28 and TRBJ2-1): DVKVTQSSRYLVKRTGEKVFLECVQDMDHENMFWYRQDPGLGLRLIYFSYDVKMKEKGDIPEGYSVSREKKERFSLILESASTNQTSMYLCASSFAGTYNEQFFGPGTRLTVL.